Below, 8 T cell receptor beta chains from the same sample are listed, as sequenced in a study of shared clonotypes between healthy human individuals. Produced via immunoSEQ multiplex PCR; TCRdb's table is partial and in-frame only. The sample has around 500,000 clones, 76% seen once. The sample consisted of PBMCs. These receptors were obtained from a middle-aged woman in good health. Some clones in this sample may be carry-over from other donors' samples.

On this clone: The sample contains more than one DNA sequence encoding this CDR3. CDR3 sequence reads: CASSPGQGDQPQHF. In DNA form, the CDR3 reads TGTGCCAGCAGTCCCGGACAGGGGGATCAGCCCCAGCATTTT. The V and J genes are TRBV28 and TRBJ1-5; 10 bases fit TRBD1. The V gene end was trimmed by 5 bases and the J gene end by 5 bases; junction bases not matched to a gene: 3. The CDR3 covers 14 residues. Germline assignment: CDR1 MDHEN and CDR2 SYDVKM.

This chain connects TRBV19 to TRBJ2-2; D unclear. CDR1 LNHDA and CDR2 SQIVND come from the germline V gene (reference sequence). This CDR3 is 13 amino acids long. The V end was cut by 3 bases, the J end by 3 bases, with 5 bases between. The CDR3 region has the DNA TGTGCCAGTAGTATTGGCTACACCGGGGAGCTGTTTTTT. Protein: CASSIGYTGELFF.

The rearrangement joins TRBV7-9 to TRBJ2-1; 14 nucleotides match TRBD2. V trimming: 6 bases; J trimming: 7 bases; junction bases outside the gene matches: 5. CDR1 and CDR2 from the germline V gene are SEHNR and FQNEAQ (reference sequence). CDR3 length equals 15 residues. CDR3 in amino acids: CASRTGLAGENEQFF. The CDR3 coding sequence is TGTGCCAGCAGAACGGGACTAGCGGGAGAAAATGAGCAGTTCTTC.

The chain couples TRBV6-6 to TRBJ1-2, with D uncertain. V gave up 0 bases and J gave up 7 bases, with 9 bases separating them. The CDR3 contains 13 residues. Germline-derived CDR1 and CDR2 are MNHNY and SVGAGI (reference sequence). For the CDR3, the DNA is TGTGCCAGCAGTTACTCGGACCAAGGTGGCTACACCTTC. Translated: CASSYSDQGGYTF.

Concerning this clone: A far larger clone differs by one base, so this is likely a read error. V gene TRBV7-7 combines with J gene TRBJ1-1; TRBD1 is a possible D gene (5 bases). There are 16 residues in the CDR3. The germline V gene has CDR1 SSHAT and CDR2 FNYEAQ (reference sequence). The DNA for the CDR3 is TGTGCTAGCAGCGTAAAATGGGGGGGTTTGGGCACTGAAGTTTTCTTT. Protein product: CASSVKWGGLGTEVFF.

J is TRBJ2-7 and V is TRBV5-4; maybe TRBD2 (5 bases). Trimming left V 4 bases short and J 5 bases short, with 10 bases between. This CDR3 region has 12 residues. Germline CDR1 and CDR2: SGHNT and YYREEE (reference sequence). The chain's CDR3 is CASSPEVDEQYF. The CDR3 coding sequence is TGTGCCAGCAGCCCGGAGGTCGACGAGCAGTACTTC.

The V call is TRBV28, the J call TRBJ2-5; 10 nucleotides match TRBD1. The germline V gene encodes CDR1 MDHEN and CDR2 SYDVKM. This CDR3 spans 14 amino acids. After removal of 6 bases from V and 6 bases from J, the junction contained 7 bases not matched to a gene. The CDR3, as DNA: TGTGCCAGCAGCCGCCGGGACAGGGGAAAGACCCAGTACTTC. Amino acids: CASSRRDRGKTQYF.

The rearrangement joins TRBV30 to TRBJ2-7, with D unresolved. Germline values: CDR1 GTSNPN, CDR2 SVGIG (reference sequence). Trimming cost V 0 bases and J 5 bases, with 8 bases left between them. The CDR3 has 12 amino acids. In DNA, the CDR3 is TGTGCCTGGAGTGTATCCGGGCACGAGCAGTACTTC. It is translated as CAWSVSGHEQYF.